The rows below give T cell receptor beta chains drawn from one sample of a study of cytomegalovirus exposure and HLA in healthy donors. The data were produced by immunoSEQ multiplex PCR, yet TCRdb's version contains in-frame clones alone and is incomplete. The data show around 280,000 clones, roughly 90% seen once. Sample: PBMCs. These receptor sequences come from a woman in her late teens or twenties in good health and CMV-seronegative. Both conserved end residues are part of each CDR3. Fields, in order: CDR3 DNA, CDR3 protein, D gene, clone size, J gene, V gene. A D gene is named only where the DNA matches it firmly. The size of a clone is reported for some rows only, either as once, few or many, or as a class for expanded clones.

DNA: TGCGCCAGCAGACCGGGACAAGACTATGGCTACACCTTC; CDR3: CASRPGQDYGYTF; D: NA; size: NA; J: TRBJ1-2; V: TRBV23-1
DNA: TGCGCCAGCAGCCAAGGGGGTTCAGGGAATAGCAATCAGCCCCAGCATTTT; CDR3: CASSQGGSGNSNQPQHF; D: NA; size: NA; J: TRBJ1-5; V: TRBV4-1
DNA: TGCGCCAGCAGCTCCTGGGGGCCCGGGCGAGAGACCCAGTACTTC; CDR3: CASSSWGPGRETQYF; D: NA; size: NA; J: TRBJ2-5; V: TRBV5-1
DNA: TGTGCCAGCAGTTACACCCGGGACAGGGGTACTTCACCCCTCCACTTT; CDR3: CASSYTRDRGTSPLHF; D: TRBD1; size: NA; J: TRBJ1-6; V: TRBV6-5
DNA: TGCGCCAGCGCGACACTTAGGGGCGGGGGGCTCAATGAGCAGTTCTTC; CDR3: CASATLRGGGLNEQFF; D: TRBD2; size: NA; J: TRBJ2-1; V: TRBV5-1
DNA: TGTGCCAGCGGCACACAGGGTAGCTATAATTCACCCCTCCACTTT; CDR3: CASGTQGSYNSPLHF; D: NA; size: once; J: TRBJ1-6; V: TRBV5-6
DNA: TGTGCCAGCAGTGAGATGGGGCCCAACACCGGGGAGCTGTTTTTT; CDR3: CASSEMGPNTGELFF; D: NA; size: NA; J: TRBJ2-2; V: TRBV2
DNA: TGTGCCAGCACCCGTTGGGGGCAACAAGAGACCCAGTACTTC; CDR3: CASTRWGQQETQYF; D: NA; size: once; J: TRBJ2-5; V: TRBV6-5
DNA: TGTTCCAGCAGCCCGACAGCTAACAAATCCTACGAGCAGTACTTC; CDR3: CSSSPTANKSYEQYF; D: NA; size: NA; J: TRBJ2-7; V: TRBV7-9
DNA: TGTGCCAGCAGCGCCGGGAAGTACGAGCAGTACTTC; CDR3: CASSAGKYEQYF; D: NA; size: NA; J: TRBJ2-7; V: TRBV6-5
DNA: TGTGCCAGCAGCTTAGCGGGGAGTTACAATGAGCAGTTCTTC; CDR3: CASSLAGSYNEQFF; D: NA; size: NA; J: TRBJ2-1; V: TRBV13
DNA: TGTGCCAGCTCTCCATTTTCCGACATTTCGAACACCGGGGAGCTGTTTTTT; CDR3: CASSPFSDISNTGELFF; D: NA; size: NA; J: TRBJ2-2; V: TRBV18
DNA: TGTGCCAGCAGCCCGCGACAGGGGGCCGACGAGCAGTACTTC; CDR3: CASSPRQGADEQYF; D: TRBD1; size: NA; J: TRBJ2-7; V: TRBV7-8
DNA: TGTGCCAGTAGTATTGCACTAGGCCTCCAAGAGACCCAGTACTTC; CDR3: CASSIALGLQETQYF; D: NA; size: NA; J: TRBJ2-5; V: TRBV19
DNA: TGTGCCTTCGGGGAGGGGGACTATGGCTACACCTTC; CDR3: CAFGEGDYGYTF; D: NA; size: NA; J: TRBJ1-2; V: TRBV6-1
DNA: TGTGCCAGCAGCTTGGGGTCTAGCGGGGGACCCTACGAGCAGTACTTC; CDR3: CASSLGSSGGPYEQYF; D: TRBD2; size: NA; J: TRBJ2-7; V: TRBV5-4
DNA: TGTGCCAGCTCAGCAACCACACCATCATTGAACACTGAAGCTTTCTTT; CDR3: CASSATTPSLNTEAFF; D: NA; size: NA; J: TRBJ1-1; V: TRBV18
DNA: TGTGCCAGCAGTTTCCCCCTCTCCTACGAGCAGTACTTC; CDR3: CASSFPLSYEQYF; D: NA; size: NA; J: TRBJ2-7; V: TRBV28
DNA: TGTGCCTGGAGTGTAGGGGCCAGTAGTGTCTATGGCTACACCTTC; CDR3: CAWSVGASSVYGYTF; D: NA; size: NA; J: TRBJ1-2; V: TRBV30
DNA: TGTGCCAGCAGTGTTCCCTACCCGAGCTCCTACGAGCAGTACTTC; CDR3: CASSVPYPSSYEQYF; D: NA; size: once; J: TRBJ2-7; V: TRBV2
DNA: TGTGCCAGCTCACTGGCCCACAGGGTCTTGGATCAGCCCCAGCATTTT; CDR3: CASSLAHRVLDQPQHF; D: NA; size: NA; J: TRBJ1-5; V: TRBV18
DNA: TGCGCCAGCAGTGAGCTAAAGAACACTGAAGCTTTCTTT; CDR3: CASSELKNTEAFF; D: NA; size: few; J: TRBJ1-1; V: TRBV10-1
DNA: TGTGCCAGCTCACCGGGACAGGACCCCTCCTACGAGCAGTACTTC; CDR3: CASSPGQDPSYEQYF; D: TRBD1; size: NA; J: TRBJ2-7; V: TRBV18
DNA: TGTGCCAGCAGTGAACTAGCGGGGCTAGATACGCAGTATTTT; CDR3: CASSELAGLDTQYF; D: TRBD2; size: NA; J: TRBJ2-3; V: TRBV25-1
DNA: TGTGCCAGCTCCCCGGACAGGACGTTTTCACCCCTCCACTTT; CDR3: CASSPDRTFSPLHF; D: TRBD1; size: NA; J: TRBJ1-6; V: TRBV18
DNA: TGTGCCAGCAGTTCGACTAGCAAGGGCACAGATACGCAGTATTTT; CDR3: CASSSTSKGTDTQYF; D: TRBD2; size: NA; J: TRBJ2-3; V: TRBV6-6
DNA: TGCGCCAGCAGCTTTCAGGGGAGCACAGATACGCAGTATTTT; CDR3: CASSFQGSTDTQYF; D: NA; size: NA; J: TRBJ2-3; V: TRBV5-1
DNA: TGTGCCAGCAGCTTAGGCCGCGGAACCTCTGGAAACACCATATATTTT; CDR3: CASSLGRGTSGNTIYF; D: NA; size: NA; J: TRBJ1-3; V: TRBV7-9
DNA: TGCGCCAGCAGCCAACCGGGGAGGGCGAGACAAGAGACCCAGTACTTC; CDR3: CASSQPGRARQETQYF; D: TRBD2; size: NA; J: TRBJ2-5; V: TRBV4-1
DNA: TGTGCCAGCGGAACTAGCGGGGGCCGCCAAGAGACCCAGTACTTC; CDR3: CASGTSGGRQETQYF; D: TRBD2; size: NA; J: TRBJ2-5; V: TRBV9
DNA: TGTGCCAGTAGTCAACAGACAGGCTATAGCAATCAGCCCCAGCATTTT; CDR3: CASSQQTGYSNQPQHF; D: NA; size: NA; J: TRBJ1-5; V: TRBV19
DNA: TGTGCCTGGAGTTCACCCCACGGTTTATATGAAAAACTGTTTTTT; CDR3: CAWSSPHGLYEKLFF; D: NA; size: NA; J: TRBJ1-4; V: TRBV30
DNA: TGTGCCAGCATCCGGGGACTCCTAATAAACAATGAGCAGTTCTTC; CDR3: CASIRGLLINNEQFF; D: NA; size: NA; J: TRBJ2-1; V: TRBV5-8
DNA: TGTGCCAGCAGTGAACGGGGAGCTAGCGCCTCGGGTGATACGCAGTATTTT; CDR3: CASSERGASASGDTQYF; D: NA; size: few; J: TRBJ2-3; V: TRBV2
DNA: TGTGCCAGCAGCCTGGGGGTCAGGGGTGGCACAGATACGCAGTATTTT; CDR3: CASSLGVRGGTDTQYF; D: NA; size: NA; J: TRBJ2-3; V: TRBV7-9
DNA: TGTTCCACCACCGGGACAGCTCGCTCTGGGGCCAACGTCCTGACTTTC; CDR3: CSTTGTARSGANVLTF; D: TRBD1; size: NA; J: TRBJ2-6; V: TRBV7-9
DNA: TGTGCCAGCAGTCCGGGACAGTTCGGAAACACCATATATTTT; CDR3: CASSPGQFGNTIYF; D: TRBD1; size: NA; J: TRBJ1-3; V: TRBV6-5
DNA: TGTGCCAGCAGTTTCCTAGACCCGGGACTCCAACAGGATACTGAAGCTTTCTTT; CDR3: CASSFLDPGLQQDTEAFF; D: NA; size: NA; J: TRBJ1-1; V: TRBV27
DNA: TGTGCCTGGAGCTCTTTAGCGGGTCGGGCAGCAAATGAGCAGTTCTTC; CDR3: CAWSSLAGRAANEQFF; D: TRBD2; size: NA; J: TRBJ2-1; V: TRBV30
DNA: TGTGCCAGCACTGGCCTTAGGGCCAACGTCCTGACTTTC; CDR3: CASTGLRANVLTF; D: NA; size: NA; J: TRBJ2-6; V: TRBV2
DNA: TGCAGCGTGCTACTAGGCACAGATACGCAGTATTTT; CDR3: CSVLLGTDTQYF; D: NA; size: NA; J: TRBJ2-3; V: TRBV29-1
DNA: TGTGCCAGCAGCTTAGGCTCTGCCCCCAGAGAGACCCAGTACTTC; CDR3: CASSLGSAPRETQYF; D: NA; size: NA; J: TRBJ2-5; V: TRBV7-2
DNA: TGCGCCAGCAGCCCTAGATCACAGGGACAGGGGAGCTACAATGAGCAGTTCTTC; CDR3: CASSPRSQGQGSYNEQFF; D: TRBD1; size: NA; J: TRBJ2-1; V: TRBV4-1
DNA: TGTGCCAGCAGCTTAGAGGGGGACTATGGCTACACCTTC; CDR3: CASSLEGDYGYTF; D: NA; size: few; J: TRBJ1-2; V: TRBV7-9
DNA: TGTGCCAGCAGCTTAGATGGCACAGAGCAAGAGACCCAGTACTTC; CDR3: CASSLDGTEQETQYF; D: NA; size: NA; J: TRBJ2-5; V: TRBV11-3
DNA: TGTGCCAGCAGTGACAGGGGACAGAACTATGGCTACACCTTC; CDR3: CASSDRGQNYGYTF; D: TRBD1; size: NA; J: TRBJ1-2; V: TRBV6-4
DNA: TGTGCCTGGAGTGTTGGGTGGATTGAGCGGGGGGAAATAGGTCTGACTGAAGCTTTCTTT; CDR3: CAWSVGWIERGEIGLTEAFF; D: NA; size: NA; J: TRBJ1-1; V: TRBV30
DNA: TGTGCCAGTAGTATGGGATATGGACTTTGGGGCACAGATACGCAGTATTTT; CDR3: CASSMGYGLWGTDTQYF; D: NA; size: once; J: TRBJ2-3; V: TRBV19
DNA: TGCAGCGTTGCAAGACAGGGAATCAACACTGAAGCTTTCTTT; CDR3: CSVARQGINTEAFF; D: TRBD1; size: once; J: TRBJ1-1; V: TRBV29-1
DNA: TGTGCCTGGAGTGTAGCCCTCGTCCAGGGTCTGTTTTTT; CDR3: CAWSVALVQGLFF; D: NA; size: NA; J: TRBJ1-4; V: TRBV30
DNA: TGTGCCAGCAGTGAAGAACAAGGGGTAGGCTACACCTTC; CDR3: CASSEEQGVGYTF; D: NA; size: NA; J: TRBJ1-2; V: TRBV6-1
DNA: TGTGCCTGGAGTGTGGGGGGGGCACCTTACAATGAGCAGTTCTTC; CDR3: CAWSVGGAPYNEQFF; D: NA; size: NA; J: TRBJ2-1; V: TRBV30
DNA: TGTGCCAGCAGTTCGGGACAACCAAACTATGGCTACACCTTC; CDR3: CASSSGQPNYGYTF; D: NA; size: NA; J: TRBJ1-2; V: TRBV28
DNA: TGCGCCAGCAGCCTAGGACTAGCGGGGATCCAAGAGACCCAGTACTTC; CDR3: CASSLGLAGIQETQYF; D: TRBD2; size: NA; J: TRBJ2-5; V: TRBV5-1
DNA: TGTGCCAGTAGTATAGCTTGGGGACTAGCCTCCGACGAGCAGTACTTC; CDR3: CASSIAWGLASDEQYF; D: TRBD2; size: NA; J: TRBJ2-7; V: TRBV19
DNA: TGTGCCAGTATCGACGGAAGCGCAACTAATGAAAAACTGTTTTTT; CDR3: CASIDGSATNEKLFF; D: NA; size: NA; J: TRBJ1-4; V: TRBV19
DNA: TGTGCCAGCAGCGTATCTTCCAGGGATATTAGAAACACCATATATTTT; CDR3: CASSVSSRDIRNTIYF; D: NA; size: NA; J: TRBJ1-3; V: TRBV9
DNA: TGTGCCAGCAGTCCACCGGGTGGTAGCGGGGCCCGGGAGACCCAGTACTTC; CDR3: CASSPPGGSGARETQYF; D: TRBD2; size: NA; J: TRBJ2-5; V: TRBV27
DNA: TGTGCCTGGAGTGTATATCTTACAGATACGCAGTATTTT; CDR3: CAWSVYLTDTQYF; D: NA; size: NA; J: TRBJ2-3; V: TRBV30